This T cell receptor (beta chain) originates from a study of T-cell reconstitution after alpha-beta-depleted transplantation in children (dated by TCRdb to 2016 to 2017). For the study in its entirety: The study quantitatively tracked T-cell immune reconstitution after TCRalphabeta/CD19-depleted allogeneic hematopoietic cell transplantation in children using TCR repertoire profiling.

Library creation used PCR. TCRdb records Illumina HiSeq 2500 as the sequencer. Molecular barcoding was employed in the preparation of TCR libraries, with unique molecular identifiers being used to normalize TCRbeta repertoire quantification. Using fastp at Q25 and MiXCR, TCRdb reprocessed the public reads and kept productive beta chains. Here each entry gathers all rows of one CDR3 protein and keeps the most common genes and DNA. The sample table contains 400,000 to 500,000 distinct CDR3 sequences; only one count was recorded for around 9.9% of them. Approximately 5% of the sample belongs to the ten largest clones. Measured from the cysteine to the phenylalanine, the CDR3 is 14 residues long. The only DNA kept is the CDR3, 42 bases in frame from the first base. CDR1 and CDR2, per the germline V gene, are ENHRY and SYGVKD. V lost 0 bases and J lost 8 bases; the stretch between them is 13 bases long.

Worth noting for this clonotype: This receptor's antigen is unknown. The input lacks base qualities; no much larger clone sits a single base away.

The sequence joins TRBV10-3 to TRBJ1-1, and perhaps TRBD1 as D gene, on 6 matching bases. This receptor was obtained from a human donor who donated a stem cell graft to a child with acute myeloid leukemia. Here the sequenced sample was PBMCs from the stem cell graft donor, taken from the stem cell graft. The CDR3 sequence is CAISESVGQREAFF. The nucleotide sequence is given as TGTGCCATCAGTGAGTCAGTAGGACAGAGAGAAGCTTTCTTT.